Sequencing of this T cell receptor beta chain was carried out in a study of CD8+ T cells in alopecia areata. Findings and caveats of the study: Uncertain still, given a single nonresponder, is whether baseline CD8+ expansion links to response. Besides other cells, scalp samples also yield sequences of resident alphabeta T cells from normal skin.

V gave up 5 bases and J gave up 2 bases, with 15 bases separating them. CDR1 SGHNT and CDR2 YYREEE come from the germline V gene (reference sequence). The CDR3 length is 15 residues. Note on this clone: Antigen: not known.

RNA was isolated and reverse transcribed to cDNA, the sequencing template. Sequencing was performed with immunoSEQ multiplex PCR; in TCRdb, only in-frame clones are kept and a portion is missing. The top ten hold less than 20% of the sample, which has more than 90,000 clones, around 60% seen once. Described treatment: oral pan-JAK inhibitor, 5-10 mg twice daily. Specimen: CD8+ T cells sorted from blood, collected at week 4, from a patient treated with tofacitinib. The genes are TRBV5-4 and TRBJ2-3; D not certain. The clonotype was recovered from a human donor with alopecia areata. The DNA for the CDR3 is TGTGCCAGCAGGCCCAGCGCCGCCCCCACAGATACGCAGTATTTT. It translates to CASRPSAAPTDTQYF. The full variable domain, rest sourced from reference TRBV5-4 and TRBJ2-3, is ETGVTQSPTHLIKTRGQQVTLRCSSQSGHNTVSWYQQALGQGPQFIFQYYREEENGRGNFPPRFSGLQFPNYSSELNVNALELDDSALYLCASRPSAAPTDTQYFGPGTRLTVL.